The 9 T cell receptor beta chains reported below all come from one sample, sequenced in a study of shared clonotypes between healthy human individuals. The naive CD8 subset, CD45RO-negative cells positively selected for CCR7, excluded terminally differentiated effector memory CD45RA+ cells. Assay used: immunoSEQ multiplex PCR; TCRdb lists only in-frame clones, some missing. The sample lists about 2.1 million clones, 90% to 95% occurring once. The material sequenced was naive CD8+ T cells from PBMCs. These receptors were taken from a man aged 18 to 29 in good health. Some clones in this sample may be carry-over from other donors' samples.

The rearrangement joins TRBV28 to TRBJ1-1, with a tentative D call TRBD1 (5 bases). V was cut by 6 bases and J by 8 bases, with 13 bases left in between. This CDR3 region has 12 residues. Per the germline V gene, CDR1 is MDHEN and CDR2 is SYDVKM. CDR3 bases: TGTGCCAGCAGCCCCCACGACAGAGAAGCTTTCTTT. Protein: CASSPHDREAFF.

V usage is TRBV6-6 and J usage is TRBJ2-7, with 8 bases lining up with TRBD2. The CDR3 runs to 16 residues. The germline CDR1 and CDR2 sequences are MNHNY and SVGAGI (reference sequence). Trimming took 0 bases from V and 4 from J; bases not matched to a gene: 8. CDR3 protein: CASSYSNREGGYEQYF. The CDR3 bases are TGTGCCAGCAGTTACTCGAACCGGGAGGGCGGTTACGAGCAGTACTTC.

The rearrangement uses TRBV4-1 and TRBJ2-3; D may be TRBD1 or TRBD2 (5 bases each). Germline V gene sequence: CDR1 MGHRA, CDR2 YSYEKL. The CDR3 is 15 amino acids. V was pared by 4 bases and J by 0 bases, with 11 bases between. In nucleotides, the CDR3 is TGCGCCAGCAGCCCCGGGACCGCTAGCACAGATACGCAGTATTTT. As protein: CASSPGTASTDTQYF.

This clone was detected only once. The rearrangement links TRBV4-3 to TRBJ2-1, with D maybe TRBD2 (5 bases). In germline, CDR1 is LGHNA, CDR2 YSLEER. CDR3 length: 17 amino acids. V lost 4 bases, J lost 2 bases, and 18 bases lay in between. The CDR3 sequence: CASSPSLGRVTYNEQFF. Written as DNA, the CDR3 is TGCGCCAGCAGCCCCAGCCTCGGGCGGGTGACCTACAATGAGCAGTTCTTC.

The chain uses TRBV4-3 and TRBJ2-7; unclear D gene. V lost 1 base, J lost 2 bases, and 15 bases lay in between. Germline CDR1 and CDR2: LGHNA and YSLEER. The CDR3 covers 16 residues. DNA of the CDR3: TGCGCCAGCAGCCAAGGTTCCCACCCGGGCACCTACGAGCAGTACTTC. Translated: CASSQGSHPGTYEQYF.

J is TRBJ2-7 and V is TRBV25-1; D remains ambiguous. The V and J ends lost 5 bases and 5 bases respectively, with 10 bases between them. This CDR3 contains 12 residues. CDR1 MGHDK and CDR2 SYGVNS come from the germline V gene. The CDR3 DNA reads as TGTGCCAGCAGTCCCCGGGCCAACGAGCAGTACTTC. This gives the protein CASSPRANEQYF.

V usage is TRBV5-1 and J usage is TRBJ2-7; no reliable D call. V lost 4 bases and J 5 bases, leaving 10 bases between the germline ends. Germline V CDR1 and CDR2: SGHRS, YFSETQ. CDR3 length: 12 amino acids. Written as DNA, the CDR3 is TGCGCCAGCAGCGTGGATGATAACGAGCAGTACTTC. Translated: CASSVDDNEQYF.

The rearrangement uses TRBV28 and TRBJ2-7, with TRBD2 matching 7 bases. The germline gives CDR1 MDHEN, CDR2 SYDVKM. The CDR3 is 14 residues long. After removal of 6 bases from V and 5 bases from J, the junction contained 10 bases not matched to a gene. The CDR3 reads CASRLKGRGNEQYF. CDR3 in DNA: TGTGCCAGCAGGCTCAAGGGGAGGGGCAACGAGCAGTACTTC.

This clone showed up just once. The genes are TRBV9 and TRBJ1-2; no definite D call. Germline V gene sequence: CDR1 SGDLS, CDR2 YYNGEE. This CDR3 comprises 13 residues. V shed 1 base and J shed 7 bases, with 11 bases lying between them. CDR3 coding DNA: TGTGCCAGCAGCGTAAAGGACCGCCCTGGCTACACCTTC. This sequence encodes CASSVKDRPGYTF.